Listed below are T cell receptor beta chains from one sample, sequenced in a study of T cell responses to AZD1222 COVID-19 vaccine. Measured with immunoSEQ multiplex PCR; TCRdb has only the in-frame clones, and not every one. The sample includes about 47,000 clones, around 85% of them seen just once. The material sequenced was peripheral blood, taken on day 0 of MenACWY control vaccination. The receptors come from an adult in good health. Each CDR3 is given with its conserved first and last residue. D genes are given only for firm matches. Clone sizes are given selectively: once, few, many, or a class where the clone is expanded.

CDR3aa | CDR3nt | j_gene | v_gene | d_gene | abundance
CASSRRPQADTEAFF | TGTGCCAGCAGCCGCAGACCCCAAGCTGACACTGAAGCTTTCTTT | TRBJ1-1 | TRBV27 | . | .
CASSLDSGSFTEAFF | TGTGCCAGCAGCTTAGACTCAGGATCCTTCACTGAAGCTTTCTTT | TRBJ1-1 | TRBV7-2 | . | few
CASGPYSSGLGSYNEQFF | TGTGCCAGCGGACCCTATTCCTCGGGACTAGGCTCCTACAATGAGCAGTTCTTC | TRBJ2-1 | TRBV7-9 | TRBD2 | .
CASSSDSRTGELFF | TGTGCCAGCAGCTCCGACAGTCGTACCGGGGAGCTGTTTTTT | TRBJ2-2 | TRBV7-9 | . | .
CASRTYTGELFF | TGTGCCAGCAGAACCTATACCGGGGAGCTGTTTTTT | TRBJ2-2 | TRBV19 | . | once
CASSSRGGNTQYF | TGTGCCAGTAGTTCCCGGGGGGGTAATACGCAGTATTTT | TRBJ2-3 | TRBV19 | TRBD2 | once
CASSVSSVQSNQPQHF | TGTGCCAGTAGTGTTTCAAGTGTACAGAGCAATCAGCCCCAGCATTTT | TRBJ1-5 | TRBV19 | . | .
CATRPFFQAEQYF | TGTGCCACCAGACCTTTTTTCCAGGCCGAGCAGTACTTC | TRBJ2-7 | TRBV15 | . | .
CASSQEGSSYNEQFF | TGTGCCAGCAGCCAGGAGGGGAGCTCCTACAATGAGCAGTTCTTC | TRBJ2-1 | TRBV4-2 | . | .
CASSQASTNIQYF | TGTGCCAGCAGCCAGGCGTCCACAAACATTCAGTACTTC | TRBJ2-4 | TRBV3-1/TRBV3-2 | . | .
CAWSPIGLAGANGELFF | TGTGCCTGGAGCCCTATAGGACTAGCGGGAGCAAACGGGGAGCTGTTTTTT | TRBJ2-2 | TRBV30 | TRBD2 | few
CASTGAREQYF | TGTGCCAGTACAGGGGCGCGGGAGCAGTACTTC | TRBJ2-7 | TRBV19 | . | .
CASSRTGSANQPQHF | TGTGCCAGCAGCAGGACAGGGTCGGCCAATCAGCCCCAGCATTTT | TRBJ1-5 | TRBV7-8 | TRBD1 | .
CASSGGGISLGGQPQHF | TGTGCCAGCAGTGGGGGGGGGATTTCTTTAGGCGGTCAGCCCCAGCATTTT | TRBJ1-5 | TRBV6-1 | . | .
CASSPWDRLYGYTF | TGTGCCAGCAGCCCATGGGACAGGCTTTATGGCTACACCTTC | TRBJ1-2 | TRBV5-8 | TRBD1 | .
CASSPGLAGLRGTDTQYF | TGTGCCAGCAGCCCAGGACTAGCGGGGCTCCGTGGCACAGATACGCAGTATTTT | TRBJ2-3 | TRBV7-6 | TRBD2 | few
CASRDNEQFF | TGTGCCTCCCGGGACAATGAGCAGTTCTTC | TRBJ2-1 | TRBV19 | . | few
CASSYSMEGARRF | TGTGCCAGCAGTTACTCTATGGAGGGGGCGAGGAGGTTC | TRBJ2-7 | TRBV6-5 | . | .
CASRRGGEGTEAFF | TGTGCCAGCAGGAGAGGGGGGGAGGGAACTGAAGCTTTCTTT | TRBJ1-1 | TRBV2 | . | .
CSVENSYEQYF | TGCAGCGTTGAAAACAGCTACGAGCAGTACTTC | TRBJ2-7 | TRBV29-1 | . | .
CASSLGPGYEQYF | TGTGCCAGCAGCTTAGGCCCCGGTTACGAGCAGTACTTC | TRBJ2-7 | TRBV11-2 | . | .
CASTTGGIYNEQFF | TGTGCCAGCACTACAGGGGGCATTTACAATGAGCAGTTCTTC | TRBJ2-1 | TRBV28 | TRBD1 | .
CASSYHTRTEAFF | TGTGCCAGCAGTTACCACACGAGGACTGAAGCTTTCTTT | TRBJ1-1 | TRBV6-5 | . | .
CASSLRLGGRQAGNQPQHF | TGTGCCAGCAGTTTAAGGTTAGGGGGCAGACAAGCCGGCAATCAGCCCCAGCATTTT | TRBJ1-5 | TRBV27 | TRBD1 | .
CASSDNSYEQYF | TGTGCCAGCTCGGACAACTCCTACGAGCAGTACTTC | TRBJ2-7 | TRBV18 | . | few
CAWRTQDPDTQYF | TGTGCCTGGCGCACTCAGGACCCAGATACGCAGTATTTT | TRBJ2-3 | TRBV30 | . | .
CASSYNRGRTDTQYF | TGTGCCAGCAGCTATAACAGGGGGCGCACAGATACGCAGTATTTT | TRBJ2-3 | TRBV5-5 | TRBD1 | .
CASSPPRGQGREKLFF | TGTGCCAGCAGCCCCCCTCGGGGACAAGGGCGGGAAAAACTGTTTTTT | TRBJ1-4 | TRBV7-9 | . | .
CASSQRDSTNQPQHF | TGTGCCAGCAGTCAAAGGGACAGTACTAATCAGCCCCAGCATTTT | TRBJ1-5 | TRBV27 | TRBD1 | .
CASSGRISYNSPLHF | TGTGCCAGCTCCGGACGGATCTCCTATAATTCACCCCTCCACTTT | TRBJ1-6 | TRBV5-8 | . | .
CASSPLNSNQPQHF | TGTGCCAGCAGCCCTCTTAATAGCAATCAGCCCCAGCATTTT | TRBJ1-5 | TRBV3-1/TRBV3-2 | . | .
CASSPNVGSGANVLTF | TGTGCCAGCAGCCCCAACGTGGGGTCTGGGGCCAACGTCCTGACTTTC | TRBJ2-6 | TRBV9 | . | .
CASSASPEPGNTIYF | TGTGCCAGCAGTGCGAGCCCGGAACCTGGAAACACCATATATTTT | TRBJ1-3 | TRBV7-6 | . | .
CASSNRGGGSEAFF | TGTGCCAGCAGCAACCGGGGTGGGGGAAGTGAAGCTTTCTTT | TRBJ1-1 | TRBV4-2 | . | once
CASSPEGLAGGSVEYF | TGTGCCAGCAGCCCGGAGGGACTAGCGGGAGGATCTGTAGAGTATTTT | TRBJ2-3 | TRBV9 | TRBD2 | .
CASSLDGLDYNEQFF | TGTGCCAGCAGTTTGGACGGGCTTGATTACAATGAGCAGTTCTTC | TRBJ2-1 | TRBV28 | . | .
CASSETGRGYTF | TGTGCCAGCAGCGAGACAGGGCGCGGCTACACCTTC | TRBJ1-2 | TRBV6-5 | TRBD1 | .
CASSDRLNSPLHF | TGCGCCAGCAGTGACAGATTAAATTCACCCCTCCACTTT | TRBJ1-6 | TRBV10-1 | . | .
CSAKTGLYGYTF | TGCAGCGCAAAAACAGGTCTCTATGGCTACACCTTC | TRBJ1-2 | TRBV29-1 | . | .
CASNPGDRGINQPQHF | TGTGCCAGTAATCCTGGGGACAGGGGAATAAATCAGCCCCAGCATTTT | TRBJ1-5 | TRBV19 | TRBD1 | .
CSVEPAGRHTEAFF | TGCAGCGTTGAGCCCGCAGGTCGTCACACTGAAGCTTTCTTT | TRBJ1-1 | TRBV29-1 | . | .
CASSAGGTRYEQYF | TGCGCCAGCAGCGCGGGAGGCACACGCTACGAGCAGTACTTC | TRBJ2-7 | TRBV10-1 | TRBD2 | .
CASSKPAALNYGYTF | TGTGCCAGTAGTAAACCCGCTGCCTTAAACTATGGCTACACCTTC | TRBJ1-2 | TRBV19 | . | few
CASSVDQVGSTGELFF | TGTGCCAGCAGTGTGGATCAAGTCGGGAGTACCGGGGAGCTGTTTTTT | TRBJ2-2 | TRBV2 | . | .
CASSPFQGANEKLFF | TGTGCCAGCAGCCCATTTCAGGGGGCAAATGAAAAACTGTTTTTT | TRBJ1-4 | TRBV14 | TRBD1 | .
CATSDPGQPNTGELFF | TGTGCCACCAGTGATCCTGGACAGCCGAACACCGGGGAGCTGTTTTTT | TRBJ2-2 | TRBV24-1 | . | .
CAKGQLAEAFF | TGTGCCAAGGGACAATTGGCTGAAGCTTTCTTT | TRBJ1-1 | TRBV2 | . | .
CASSPGASGVETQYF | TGTGCCAGCTCCCCTGGGGCGAGCGGGGTGGAGACCCAGTACTTC | TRBJ2-5 | TRBV18 | TRBD2 | .
CASSPLKGGSEYNEQFF | TGTGCCAGCAGCCCTCTCAAGGGCGGGAGCGAATACAATGAGCAGTTCTTC | TRBJ2-1 | TRBV28 | TRBD2 | few
CASSVGPGPKQETQYF | TGTGCCAGCAGTGTTGGCCCGGGACCGAAGCAAGAGACCCAGTACTTC | TRBJ2-5 | TRBV6-1 | . | .
CASSHGLGAPEAFF | TGTGCCAGCAGCCATGGACTAGGGGCCCCTGAAGCTTTCTTT | TRBJ1-1 | TRBV3-1/TRBV3-2 | . | .
CASSTSGQGSGTEAFF | TGCGCCAGCAGCACTTCCGGACAGGGGTCCGGCACTGAAGCTTTCTTT | TRBJ1-1 | TRBV10-1 | TRBD1 | .
CASSPGQGFSPLHF | TGTGCCAGCTCACCGGGACAGGGGTTTTCACCCCTCCACTTT | TRBJ1-6 | TRBV18 | TRBD1 | once
CASSLVPGGTYEQYF | TGTGCCAGCAGCTTAGTTCCGGGAGGCACCTACGAGCAGTACTTC | TRBJ2-7 | TRBV7-2 | TRBD2 | .
CASSSPLDGYGNTIYF | TGTGCCAGCAGCTCGCCCCTAGACGGTTATGGAAACACCATATATTTT | TRBJ1-3 | TRBV5-6 | . | .
CASSAAVQDLDQPQHF | TGTGCCAGCAGCGCGGCGGTACAGGATCTGGATCAGCCCCAGCATTTT | TRBJ1-5 | TRBV5-6 | . | .
CAWTRDRVSGANVLTF | TGTGCCTGGACCCGGGACAGGGTCTCTGGGGCCAACGTCCTGACTTTC | TRBJ2-6 | TRBV30 | TRBD1 | once
CATWEGGYTF | TGTGCCACCTGGGAGGGCGGCTACACCTTC | TRBJ1-2 | TRBV6-6 | . | .
CASSLELRAGRDDYGYTF | TGCGCCAGCAGCTTGGAGCTCCGGGCAGGGCGGGATGATTATGGCTACACCTTC | TRBJ1-2 | TRBV5-1 | . | medium-sized
CASRSSSGRISEQFF | TGTGCCAGCAGGTCGTCTAGCGGGAGGATCAGTGAGCAGTTCTTC | TRBJ2-1 | TRBV28 | TRBD2 | .